Below, 18 T cell receptor beta chains from the same sample are listed, as sequenced in a study of monozygotic twins with inflammatory bowel disease. TCRdb derives one entry per CDR3 protein from the 5' RACE reads, leaving out DNA. Found here are approximately 400,000 distinct CDR3 sequences; the top ten clones hold 2% to 2.5%. The sequencing input was blood. The receptors here all came from a human donor with ulcerative colitis or Crohn's disease, or a healthy co-twin of an affected twin (not recorded which).

The chain carries TRBV9 and TRBJ1-2; TCRdb lists TRBD1, though no DNA is available to test this call. CDR1 and CDR2 from the germline V gene are SGDLS and YYNGEE. CDR3 length: 15 residues. The CDR3: CASSPTGTETYGYTF.

The J gene is TRBJ2-1, the V gene TRBV19; TCRdb's assignment of TRBD2 cannot be checked, as there is no DNA. Germline values: CDR1 LNHDA, CDR2 SQIVND (reference sequence). There are 15 residues in the CDR3. CDR3 loop: CASSRVLAGSGEQFF.

The genes are TRBV27 and TRBJ1-6; TCRdb's D gene call, TRBD1, goes unchecked for lack of DNA. CDR1 MNHEY and CDR2 SMNVEV come from the germline V gene (reference sequence). This CDR3 is built from 14 residues. The CDR3 here is CASSYGGVGSPLHF.

The CDR3 reads CASSLRELIAKNIQYF. The rearrangement links TRBV5-6 to TRBJ2-4; without DNA, the TCRdb call of TRBD1 cannot be checked. The germline V gene has CDR1 SGHDT and CDR2 YYEEEE. This CDR3 is built from 16 residues.

V is TRBV20-1 and J is TRBJ1-2; TCRdb reports TRBD1, a call that lacks DNA to check it against. The CDR3 has 14 residues. Germline lookup yields CDR1 DFQATT and CDR2 SNEGSKA (reference sequence). The CDR3 sequence is CSARDPRGTSGYTF.

The chain combines TRBV11-1 with TRBJ2-2; the D call from TCRdb, TRBD1, cannot be confirmed without DNA. This CDR3 has 18 residues. Germline values: CDR1 SGHAT, CDR2 FQDESV (reference sequence). This CDR3 reads CASSLGVGPETDTGELFF.

CDR3 sequence reads: CSGDHQETQYF. The chain is built from TRBV29-1 and TRBJ2-5. Germline V gene data show CDR1 as SQVTM and CDR2 as ANQGSEA. The CDR3 totals 11 residues.

The chain recombines TRBV18 with TRBJ1-2; TCRdb's D call, TRBD1, is unchecked because there is no DNA. The germline V gene encodes CDR1 KGHSH and CDR2 LQKENI. The CDR3 length is 16 residues. CDR3 sequence: CASSPIPDRVFYGYTF.

The V and J genes are TRBV3-1 and TRBJ1-3; TCRdb's D call, TRBD1, is unchecked because there is no DNA. CDR3 length: 15 residues. CDR1 is LGHDT, CDR2 YNNKEL, per germline (reference sequence). The CDR3: CASSQSRGPGNTIYF.

This chain joins TRBV9 and TRBJ1-2. CDR3 length equals 14 residues. Germline-derived CDR1 and CDR2 are SGDLS and YYNGEE. The CDR3 loop reads CASSVGAKHYGYTF.

The chain uses TRBV5-1 and TRBJ2-1; TCRdb calls TRBD1, which cannot be checked without DNA. This CDR3 is built from 12 residues. The V gene's germline CDR1 is SGHRS and CDR2 YFSETQ. This chain's CDR3 is CASSLGGVEQFF.

The rearrangement joins TRBV27 to TRBJ2-3. CDR1 is MNHEY and CDR2 is SMNVEV in the germline V gene (reference sequence). This CDR3 comprises 14 residues. The CDR3 here is CASSLLGITDTQYF.

The chain recombines TRBV7-2 with TRBJ2-1. Germline V lookup: CDR1 SGHTA, CDR2 FQGNSA. This CDR3 is 16 amino acids long. CDR3 amino acids: CASTFSGTSSYNEQFF.

The chain has TRBV11-2 and TRBJ1-4; the D call of TRBD1 rests on TCRdb alone, since no DNA is present to check it. Germline values: CDR1 SGHAT, CDR2 FQNNGV. The CDR3 consists of 16 residues. The CDR3 here is CASSPAGQGITEKLFF.

The rearrangement uses TRBV20-1 and TRBJ2-7. This CDR3 has 12 amino acids. Germline V CDR1 and CDR2: DFQATT, SNEGSKA (reference sequence). CDR3 region: CSAGTGLYEQYF.

This chain joins TRBV9 and TRBJ2-2; absent DNA, TCRdb's TRBD2 call cannot be checked. This CDR3 has 17 amino acids. Germline lookup yields CDR1 SGDLS and CDR2 YYNGEE. The CDR3: CASSLGLAGEGAGELFF.

J is TRBJ1-3 and V is TRBV5-6. This CDR3 contains 14 residues. The germline CDR1 and CDR2 sequences are SGHDT and YYEEEE. The CDR3 loop reads CASSLGNSGNTIYF. The full variable domain, with the rest looked up from reference TRBV5-6 and TRBJ1-3, is DAGVTQSPTHLIKTRGQQVTLRCSPKSGHDTVSWYQQALGQGPQFIFQYYEEEERQRGNFPDRFSGHQFPNYSSELNVNALLLGDSALYLCASSLGNSGNTIYFGEGSWLTVV.

This rearrangement joins TRBV7-6 to TRBJ2-5. This CDR3 is built from 13 residues. Germline CDR1 reads SGHVS; CDR2 reads FNYEAQ. This chain's CDR3 is CASSRNQQETQYF.